These 32 T cell receptor beta chains share one sample of origin, sequenced in a study of control samples from healthy donors and cancer patients. Profiling relied on immunoSEQ multiplex PCR, and the TCRdb table lists in-frame clones only, not all of them. The sample has about 110,000 clones, roughly 90% seen once; the top ten hold 3.5% to 4%. The sequenced material came from PBMCs. The receptors were sampled from a woman aged 60 to 75 with lung cancer.

J is TRBJ1-2 and V is TRBV5-5; the D gene is possibly TRBD1 (5 bases). The V gene's germline CDR1 is SGHKS and CDR2 YYEKEE (reference sequence). CDR3 size: 13 residues. Trimming cost V 1 base and J 6 bases, with 10 bases left between them. CDR3 region: CASSLSGVHGYTF. The DNA for the CDR3 is TGTGCCAGCAGCTTGTCGGGGGTCCATGGCTACACCTTC.

The chain carries TRBV18 and TRBJ2-1; 7 bases match TRBD2. V lost 6 bases, J lost 9 bases, and 8 bases stayed unmatched. From germline, CDR1 is KGHSH and CDR2 LQKENI. There are 13 residues in the CDR3. CDR3 loop: CASSEGRAGEQFF. CDR3 DNA: TGTGCCAGCTCCGAAGGGAGGGCCGGTGAGCAGTTCTTC.

The chain links TRBV5-4 to TRBJ2-5; 15 bases match TRBD2. In germline, CDR1 is SGHNT, CDR2 YYREEE (reference sequence). With V trimmed by 5 bases and J by 9 bases, 14 bases remained unmatched. This CDR3 has 17 residues. This CDR3 is CASSSQSVGLAGGAQYF. As DNA, the CDR3 is TGTGCCAGCAGTTCCCAATCGGTAGGACTAGCGGGAGGGGCCCAGTACTTC.

The chain joins TRBV11-2 to TRBJ1-2; a weak D match, TRBD1 (5 bases). The CDR3 length is 14 residues. V was trimmed by 5 bases and J by 10 bases, leaving 20 bases between them. Per the germline V gene, CDR1 is SGHAT and CDR2 is FQNNGV. This chain's CDR3 is CASSPVTGPGDYTF. CDR3 DNA: TGTGCCAGCAGCCCCGTAACGGGACCGGGTGACTACACCTTC.

This chain uses TRBV7-2 with TRBJ2-3, with D possibly called TRBD1 or TRBD2 (5 bases each). The germline gives CDR1 SGHTA, CDR2 FQGNSA. Between the trimmed V and J ends, which lost 5 bases and 8 bases, there was a span of 29 bases. The CDR3 covers 18 residues. CDR3: CASSVRGARSAVVGTQYF. Written as DNA, the CDR3 is TGTGCCAGCAGCGTAAGAGGGGCTCGGAGCGCCGTTGTCGGTACGCAGTATTTT.

V gene TRBV7-2 combines with J gene TRBJ2-2, with TRBD1 matching over 8 bases. V was clipped by 5 bases and J by 6 bases; unmatched bases: 8. The CDR3 totals 15 residues. Per the germline V gene, CDR1 is SGHTA and CDR2 is FQGNSA. CDR3 DNA: TGTGCCAGCAGCCTCAGGGGGCCGGACGCCGGGGAGCTGTTTTTT. The encoded protein is CASSLRGPDAGELFF.

This clone was detected a few times. Other DNA sequences in the sample encode the same CDR3. This rearrangement joins TRBV5-1 to TRBJ1-4; 11 bases fit TRBD1. This CDR3 has 14 residues. V was clipped by 3 bases and J by 7 bases; unmatched bases: 2. In germline, CDR1 is SGHRS, CDR2 YFSETQ. This chain's CDR3 is CASSSGTGGEKLFF. Written as DNA, the CDR3 is TGCGCCAGCAGCTCCGGGACAGGGGGTGAAAAACTGTTTTTT.

This chain joins TRBV25-1 and TRBJ1-5; 7 bases are shared with TRBD1. The CDR3 spans 14 residues. Germline loops: CDR1 MGHDK, CDR2 SYGVNS. The ends lost 6 bases at V and 4 bases at J; junction bases unmatched: 6. In nucleotides, the CDR3 is TGTGCCAGCAGGCAGACAGGGTCTAATCAGCCCCAGCATTTT. It codes for CASRQTGSNQPQHF.

There are a few counts of this clone. The chain has TRBV7-9 and TRBJ2-2; perhaps D is TRBD1 or TRBD2 (5 bases each). Trimming took off 5 bases at V and 4 bases at J, with 14 bases between the two ends. Germline CDR1 reads SEHNR; CDR2 reads FQNEAQ (reference sequence). This CDR3 is built from 15 residues. The CDR3 reads CASSKSQGVTGELFF. The DNA for the CDR3 is TGTGCCAGCAGCAAGTCGCAGGGAGTCACCGGGGAGCTGTTTTTT.

This clone has a single count. The chain links TRBV19 to TRBJ1-1; 9 bases align to TRBD1. The V gene's germline CDR1 is LNHDA and CDR2 SQIVND (reference sequence). The V gene end was trimmed by 7 bases and the J gene end by 3 bases; junction bases not matched to a gene: 3. The CDR3 has 13 residues. The CDR3 protein is CASTRDRDTEAFF. The CDR3 coding sequence is TGTGCCAGTACCCGGGACAGGGACACTGAAGCTTTCTTT.

V and J are TRBV19 and TRBJ2-1; the D gene could be TRBD1 or TRBD2 (5 bases each). Germline CDR1 reads LNHDA; CDR2 reads SQIVND (reference sequence). V gave up 7 bases and J gave up 4 bases, with 17 bases separating them. The CDR3 is made up of 15 amino acids. The CDR3 bases are TGTGCCAGTAATTTCGGGACGCTCCCTTACAATGAGCAGTTCTTC. Residues: CASNFGTLPYNEQFF.

The chain links TRBV7-2 to TRBJ1-1, with a tentative D call TRBD1 (5 bases). The V gene lost 2 bases and the J gene lost 5 bases, with 12 bases spanning the gap. The CDR3 runs to 14 residues. In germline, CDR1 is SGHTA, CDR2 FQGNSA. The CDR3 here is CASSLKRRGTEAFF. DNA of the CDR3: TGTGCCAGCAGCTTAAAAAGGAGGGGAACTGAAGCTTTCTTT.

J is TRBJ1-2 and V is TRBV20-1, with D maybe TRBD1 (5 bases). The V end was cut by 6 bases, the J end by 8 bases, with 13 bases between. This CDR3 region has 11 residues. Germline CDR1 reads DFQATT; CDR2 reads SNEGSKA (reference sequence). The CDR3 spells CSAEGQSGYTF. The CDR3 nucleotides are TGCAGTGCCGAGGGGCAGTCCGGCTACACCTTC.

Here the CDR3 DNA reads TGTGCCAGCTCATTACAGGGGGCGAAACTAACCTACGAGCAGTACTTC. Amino acid sequence: CASSLQGAKLTYEQYF. The rearrangement joins TRBV18 to TRBJ2-7; TRBD1 matches 9 bases. The CDR3 consists of 16 residues. The germline V gene encodes CDR1 KGHSH and CDR2 LQKENI. After removal of 5 bases from V and 2 bases from J, the junction contained 10 bases not matched to a gene.

The V call is TRBV2, the J call TRBJ1-6; the D gene is possibly TRBD1 (6 bases). This CDR3 is 14 amino acids long. Trimming took 5 bases from V and 6 from J, leaving 11 bases between them. The germline V gene encodes CDR1 SNHLY and CDR2 FYNNEI. The CDR3 region has the DNA TGTGCCAGCAGTCCGGACAGCTCTAATTCACCCCTCCACTTT. This translates into CASSPDSSNSPLHF.

This chain uses TRBV4-2 with TRBJ2-2, with D uncertain. The V and J ends lost 0 bases and 5 bases respectively, with 10 bases between them. In germline, CDR1 is LGHNA, CDR2 YNFKEQ. The CDR3 is 15 amino acids. CDR3 nucleotides: TGTGCCAGCAGCCAAGAACTTATGGCAACCGGGGAGCTGTTTTTT. This encodes CASSQELMATGELFF.

The V call is TRBV4-3, the J call TRBJ1-4; tentative D call: TRBD1 (6 bases). This CDR3 contains 15 residues. Trimming shortened V by 4 bases and J by 5 bases, and 14 bases separated the two germline ends. CDR1 and CDR2 (germline): LGHNA, YSLEER. The CDR3 sequence: CASSLEGGPNEKLFF. The DNA for the CDR3 is TGCGCCAGCAGCCTTGAAGGGGGGCCCAATGAAAAACTGTTTTTT.

J is TRBJ1-4 and V is TRBV18; D ambiguous. Germline V gene lookup returns CDR1 KGHSH and CDR2 LQKENI. V was clipped by 2 bases and J by 5 bases, with 12 bases between them. The length of the CDR3 is 15 residues. CDR3 sequence (DNA): TGTGCCAGCTCACCAGAGCTGGGGAACAATGAAAAACTGTTTTTT. This codes for CASSPELGNNEKLFF.

The V call is TRBV6-5, the J call TRBJ1-3; D is unclear. Trimming cost V 6 bases and J 0 bases, with 12 bases left between them. CDR1 MNHEY and CDR2 SVGAGI come from the germline V gene. The CDR3 spans 15 residues. CDR3 loop: CASSRDISSGNTIYF. CDR3 DNA sequence: TGTGCCAGCAGCCGCGACATTTCCTCTGGAAACACCATATATTTT.

The chain employs TRBV6-1 and TRBJ2-7, with 10 bases lining up with TRBD2. The CDR3 runs 18 residues. V was clipped by 2 bases and J by 3 bases; unmatched bases: 13. Germline loops: CDR1 MNHNS, CDR2 SASEGT. The CDR3 reads CASSEPLAGVVGRYEQYF. CDR3 sequence (DNA): TGTGCCAGCAGTGAACCGCTAGCGGGAGTGGTCGGACGCTACGAGCAGTACTTC.

The chain employs TRBV11-3 and TRBJ1-6; D not resolved. This CDR3 has 17 residues. V lost 1 base and J 0 bases, leaving 10 bases between the germline ends. Germline V gene sequence: CDR1 SGHNT, CDR2 YENEEA. The CDR3 region is CASSLALGSSYNSPLHF. The DNA for the CDR3 is TGTGCCAGCAGCTTAGCCTTGGGGAGCTCCTATAATTCACCCCTCCACTTT. The whole variable domain, remainder taken from reference TRBV11-3 and TRBJ1-6, is EAGVVQSPRYKIIEKKQPVAFWCNPISGHNTLYWYLQNLGQGPELLIRYENEEAVDDSQLPKDRFSAERLKGVDSTLKIQPAELGDSAVYLCASSLALGSSYNSPLHFGNGTRLTVT.

The chain joins TRBV3-1 (or the pseudogene TRBV3-2) to TRBJ1-1; D is ambiguous. Germline V gives CDR1 LGHDT, CDR2 YNNKEL (reference sequence). The CDR3 spans 14 residues. V dropped 3 bases and J dropped 7 bases, with 15 bases sitting between them. In nucleotides, the CDR3 is TGTGCCAGCAGCCATAGGTCCCTAGAGTTTGAAGCTTTCTTT. Translated, it gives CASSHRSLEFEAFF.

The genes are TRBV3-1 (or the pseudogene TRBV3-2) and TRBJ2-7; a weak D match, TRBD2 (5 bases). V shed 0 bases and J shed 2 bases, with 11 bases lying between them. The CDR3 totals 15 residues. Germline values: CDR1 LGHDT, CDR2 YNNKEL (reference sequence). The CDR3 spells CASSQDASGPYEQYF. For the CDR3, the DNA is TGTGCCAGCAGCCAAGATGCCAGCGGACCCTACGAGCAGTACTTC.

Regarding this clone: Within the sample, other DNA sequences also encode this same CDR3. J is TRBJ2-3 and V is TRBV5-1; D is perhaps TRBD1 or TRBD2 (6 bases each). The CDR3 extends over 15 amino acids. V was cut by 0 bases and J by 6 bases, with 14 bases left in between. Per germline, CDR1 SGHRS and CDR2 YFSETQ. In DNA form, the CDR3 reads TGCGCCAGCAGCTTGGGTCGGGGGCGAGGGGATACGCAGTATTTT. Translation: CASSLGRGRGDTQYF.

The chain employs TRBV13 and TRBJ1-2; no reliable D call. Per germline, CDR1 PRHDT and CDR2 FYEKMQ (reference sequence). The CDR3 extends over 17 amino acids. The ends were cut back, 0 bases at V and 0 bases at J, with 14 bases in the middle. CDR3 amino acids: CASSLGGGYQANYGYTF. The CDR3 nucleotides are TGTGCCAGCAGCTTAGGCGGAGGCTACCAAGCTAACTATGGCTACACCTTC.

The chain is built from TRBV5-8 and TRBJ2-6, with 10 bases identical to TRBD1. V gave up 7 bases and J gave up 4 bases; unmatched junction bases: 11. Germline CDR1 SGHTS, CDR2 YDEGEE. This CDR3 has 17 residues. CDR3 DNA sequence: TGTGCCAGCTTTGCCGGGACAGGGGCACCCGGGGCCAACGTCCTGACTTTC. It encodes CASFAGTGAPGANVLTF. Complete variable domain (other parts from reference TRBV5-8 and TRBJ2-6): EAGVTQSPTHLIKTRGQQATLRCSPISGHTSVYWYQQALGLGLQFLLWYDEGEERNRGNFPPRFSGRQFPNYSSELNVNALELEDSALYLCASFAGTGAPGANVLTFGAGSRLTVL.

V usage is TRBV7-9 and J usage is TRBJ2-1; D call uncertain. The V end was cut by 1 base, the J end by 4 bases, with 8 bases between. Germline V CDR1 and CDR2: SEHNR, FQNEAQ (reference sequence). The CDR3 contains 14 residues. CDR3 loop: CASSLGASYNEQFF. The CDR3 DNA is TGTGCCAGCAGCTTAGGAGCCTCGTACAATGAGCAGTTCTTC.

The rearrangement uses TRBV5-6 and TRBJ1-1; TRBD1 is a possible D gene (5 bases). Trimming stripped 0 bases from V and 6 bases from J, with 18 bases between. CDR1 and CDR2 from the germline V gene are SGHDT and YYEEEE. The CDR3 has 16 amino acids. CDR3 region: CASSLAPGLTGAEAFF. CDR3 nucleotides: TGTGCCAGCAGCTTGGCCCCGGGGCTAACCGGGGCTGAAGCTTTCTTT.

The V call is TRBV3-1 (or the pseudogene TRBV3-2), the J call TRBJ2-2; D possibly corresponds to TRBD2 (5 bases). Trimming stripped 3 bases from V and 0 bases from J, with 8 bases between. This CDR3 has 15 residues. CDR1 is LGHDT, CDR2 YNNKEL, per germline (reference sequence). For the CDR3, the DNA is TGTGCCAGCAGCCAGGCCGGGACGAACACCGGGGAGCTGTTTTTT. Translation gives CASSQAGTNTGELFF.

The V gene is TRBV12-5, the J gene TRBJ1-1; TRBD1 is a possible D gene (6 bases). V gave up 0 bases and J gave up 1 base, with 18 bases separating them. CDR1 is LGHNT and CDR2 is FRNRAP in the germline V gene. The CDR3 length is 18 residues. The CDR3 region has the DNA TGTGCTAGTGGTTTGGTACTCGGGCTGGGGGCACCGAACACTGAAGCTTTCTTT. Its protein is CASGLVLGLGAPNTEAFF.

DNA of the CDR3: TGTGCCAGCAGCTTTAAGGCGTCGGGACAGGGGGGGAATGAGCAGTTCTTC. This codes for CASSFKASGQGGNEQFF. This rearrangement joins TRBV5-4 to TRBJ2-1; 11 nucleotides agree with TRBD1. This CDR3 has 17 amino acids. After removal of 2 bases from V and 7 bases from J, the junction contained 11 bases not matched to a gene. Germline lookup yields CDR1 SGHNT and CDR2 YYREEE (reference sequence).

The gene calls are TRBV2 and TRBJ2-1, with TRBD2 matching over 8 bases. The trim removed 4 bases at V and 8 bases at J, leaving 10 bases unmatched. CDR3 length equals 15 residues. In germline, CDR1 is SNHLY, CDR2 FYNNEI. CDR3 in amino acids: CASSANSGTLYEQFF. The CDR3 region has the DNA TGTGCCAGCAGTGCAAATAGCGGGACTCTCTATGAGCAGTTCTTC.